This T cell receptor beta chain originates from a study of blood T cell repertoires in COVID-19. Study details: The cDNA or gDNA used as material had been derived from T cells, B-cell-depleted T cells, or PBMCs.

The CDR3 contains 15 residues. Trimming took 0 bases from V and 4 from J, leaving 10 bases between them. The germline CDR1 and CDR2 sequences are SGHRS and YFSETQ. Profiled with immunoSEQ multiplex PCR; TCRdb holds only in-frame clones, not every one. The sample lists approximately 84,000 clones, around 78% seen once, with about an eighth in the top ten. Sequencing used peripheral blood. The chain uses TRBV5-1 and TRBJ1-4; D unresolved. This receptor was obtained from a human donor in a cohort sampled during active COVID-19. The CDR3 spells CASSLGGGNNEKLFF. The CDR3 DNA reads TGCGCCAGCAGCTTGGGAGGCGGAAATAATGAAAAACTGTTTTTT.